A single sample is the source of the 17 T cell receptor beta chains below, sequenced in a study of CD8+ T cells in alopecia areata. This sample's treatment: oral pan-JAK inhibitor, 5-10 mg twice daily. cDNA serving as the sequencing template came from extracted, reverse transcribed RNA. Clones were sequenced by immunoSEQ multiplex PCR, and TCRdb holds only the in-frame ones, with some missing. The sample lists about 200,000 clones, 35% to 45% seen once, with roughly 0.5% in the top ten. This specimen was CD4+ T cells sorted from blood, taken at roughly week 30, from a patient treated with tofacitinib. Every receptor here comes from a human donor with alopecia areata.

Only a few counts were recorded for this clone. The chain links TRBV18 to TRBJ2-6; weak D call: TRBD1 (5 bases). The CDR3 runs to 15 residues. Trimming pared 4 bases from V and 8 bases from J, leaving 15 bases between. Germline V gives CDR1 KGHSH, CDR2 LQKENI. The CDR3 protein is CASSLRTTSPNVLTF. In DNA, the CDR3 is TGTGCCAGCTCACTTCGGACAACCAGCCCCAACGTCCTGACTTTC.

The chain links TRBV7-6 to TRBJ1-2; D is ambiguous. This CDR3 comprises 13 residues. Trimming stripped 1 base from V and 6 bases from J, with 9 bases between. Germline CDR1 SGHVS, CDR2 FNYEAQ. The CDR3 region is CASSLGFGDGYTF. The CDR3 DNA is TGTGCCAGCAGCTTAGGCTTTGGTGATGGCTACACCTTC. The variable domain in full, with the rest retrieved from reference TRBV7-6 and TRBJ1-2, is GAGVSQSPRYKVTKRGQDVALRCDPISGHVSLYWYRQALGQGPEFLTYFNYEAQQDKSGLPNDRFSAERPEGSISTLTIQRTEQRDSAMYRCASSLGFGDGYTFGSGTRLTVV.

The J gene is TRBJ1-5, the V gene TRBV6-6; D not resolved. This CDR3 is built from 13 residues. The germline V gene encodes CDR1 MNHNY and CDR2 SVGAGI (reference sequence). V shed 0 bases and J shed 4 bases, with 4 bases lying between them. This chain's CDR3 is CASSYSLNQPQHF. The CDR3 DNA reads TGTGCCAGCAGTTACTCCTTAAATCAGCCCCAGCATTTT.

The genes are TRBV7-2 and TRBJ2-7; D is unresolved. The CDR3 is 14 residues long. Germline CDR1 is SGHTA and CDR2 is FQGNSA. V shed 6 bases and J shed 2 bases, with 14 bases lying between them. Here the CDR3 DNA reads TGTGCCAGCAGGACTCGACAAGATGCCTACGAGCAGTACTTC. Its protein is CASRTRQDAYEQYF.

The chain has TRBV29-1 and TRBJ2-7; 10 bases align to TRBD1. V gave up 6 bases and J gave up 4 bases; unmatched junction bases: 6. CDR3 size: 13 residues. CDR1 is SQVTM and CDR2 is ANQGSEA in the germline V gene. The CDR3 reads CSVGDRGAYEQYF. In DNA form, the CDR3 reads TGCAGCGTCGGGGACAGGGGAGCTTACGAGCAGTACTTC.

The chain uses TRBV5-1 and TRBJ1-5, with D perhaps TRBD1 (5 bases). With 5 bases removed from V and 3 bases from J, the gap between germline ends came to 18 bases. In germline, CDR1 is SGHRS, CDR2 YFSETQ. The CDR3 covers 16 residues. The CDR3 DNA follows: TGCGCCAGCAGGGAGCCGGGGCTAGGGATCAATCAGCCCCAGCATTTT. This codes for CASREPGLGINQPQHF.

The rearrangement joins TRBV6-6 to TRBJ1-5, with D maybe TRBD1 (5 bases). This CDR3 is built from 12 residues. V lost 6 bases and J lost 4, with 7 bases in between. Germline V gene sequence: CDR1 MNHNY, CDR2 SVGAGI (reference sequence). The CDR3 spells CASSRQNQPQHF. The CDR3 coding sequence is TGTGCCAGCAGCCGACAGAATCAGCCCCAGCATTTT.

This clone has more than one count but fewer than ten. V and J are TRBV28 and TRBJ1-5; 7 nucleotides match TRBD1. J was trimmed by 7 bases and V by 7 bases; bases with no gene match: 4. The CDR3 is 12 residues long. CDR1 is MDHEN and CDR2 is SYDVKM in the germline V gene. The CDR3 sequence: CASKGAQQPQHF. The CDR3 DNA follows: TGTGCCAGCAAGGGGGCTCAACAGCCCCAGCATTTT.

This clone turned up a few times. The chain uses TRBV5-1 and TRBJ2-1, with TRBD1 matching over 8 bases. Germline V gene data show CDR1 as SGHRS and CDR2 as YFSETQ. The trim removed 0 bases at V and 3 bases at J, leaving 5 bases unmatched. The length of the CDR3 is 16 residues. The DNA of the CDR3 is TGCGCCAGCAGCTTGGGATCAGGGGGCAGCTACAATGAGCAGTTCTTC. This gives the protein CASSLGSGGSYNEQFF.

The chain employs TRBV6-5 and TRBJ1-3; TRBD1 aligns across 9 bases. The CDR3 extends over 13 amino acids. Germline values: CDR1 MNHEY, CDR2 SVGAGI. Losses at the gene ends were 6 bases for V and 7 bases for J; bases not matched to a gene: 4. The CDR3: CASSGTGFNTIYF. CDR3 nucleotide sequence: TGTGCCAGCAGCGGGACAGGGTTCAACACCATATATTTT.

The chain links TRBV18 to TRBJ1-1; the D gene is possibly TRBD1 (5 bases). Per the germline V gene, CDR1 is KGHSH and CDR2 is LQKENI. With 0 bases removed from V and 5 bases from J, the gap between germline ends came to 13 bases. CDR3 length: 15 amino acids. The CDR3 region is CASSPPRGEKTEAFF. CDR3 in DNA: TGTGCCAGCTCACCACCTAGGGGAGAAAAGACTGAAGCTTTCTTT.

In its sample, this clone was seen once. The rearrangement joins TRBV7-9 to TRBJ2-2; 10 nucleotides line up with TRBD1. The CDR3 runs to 16 residues. The V gene's germline CDR1 is SEHNR and CDR2 FQNEAQ (reference sequence). V dropped 6 bases and J dropped 2; count of bases not matched to a gene: 6. The CDR3: CASRPGQGVNTGELFF. In DNA, the CDR3 is TGTGCCAGCAGACCTGGACAGGGGGTCAACACCGGGGAGCTGTTTTTT.

CDR3 in amino acids: CSVLTSRNTGELFF. The CDR3 nucleotides read TGCAGCGTTTTGACGTCCAGGAACACCGGGGAGCTGTTTTTT. This chain connects TRBV29-1 to TRBJ2-2; D uncertain. Germline CDR1 is SQVTM and CDR2 is ANQGSEA. The CDR3 has 14 amino acids. The ends were cut back, 5 bases at V and 1 base at J, with 11 bases in the middle.

This clone was found a few times. V and J are TRBV10-3 and TRBJ1-6; D call uncertain. The CDR3 runs to 14 residues. Trimming pared 4 bases from V and 7 bases from J, leaving 11 bases between. Germline lookup yields CDR1 ENHRY and CDR2 SYGVKD. CDR3 region: CAISAGSQNSPLHF. Here the CDR3 DNA reads TGTGCCATCAGTGCGGGAAGTCAGAATTCACCCCTCCACTTT.

This clone was recorded a few times. V is TRBV18 and J is TRBJ2-3; 9 bases map to TRBD1. CDR1 KGHSH and CDR2 LQKENI come from the germline V gene. The CDR3 contains 14 residues. The V segment lost 2 bases and the J segment 3 bases; nucleotides outside the gene matches: 0. The CDR3: CASSPGQGTDTQYF. The CDR3 DNA sequence: TGTGCCAGCTCACCAGGACAGGGGACAGATACGCAGTATTTT. Complete variable domain (other parts from reference TRBV18 and TRBJ2-3): NAGVMQNPRHLVRRRGQEARLRCSPMKGHSHVYWYRQLPEEGLKFMVYLQKENIIDESGMPKERFSAEFPKEGPSILRIQQVVRGDSAAYFCASSPGQGTDTQYFGPGTRLTVL.

This chain links TRBV5-1 with TRBJ1-2, with D uncertain. Germline V gene data show CDR1 as SGHRS and CDR2 as YFSETQ. With 4 bases removed from V and 0 bases from J, the gap between germline ends came to 10 bases. The CDR3 runs to 14 residues. The CDR3 nucleotides are TGCGCCAGCAGCCCCCCCCAGGCTAACTATGGCTACACCTTC. Translation gives CASSPPQANYGYTF. Filled out from reference TRBV5-1 and TRBJ1-2, the complete variable domain reads KAGVTQTPRYLIKTRGQQVTLSCSPISGHRSVSWYQQTPGQGLQFLFEYFSETQRNKGNFPGRFSGRQFSNSRSEMNVSTLELGDSALYLCASSPPQANYGYTFGSGTRLTVV.

This clone has just a few counts. The V call is TRBV5-6, the J call TRBJ2-7; TRBD1 or TRBD2 may be the D gene (6 bases each). The CDR3 extends over 14 amino acids. CDR1 and CDR2 (germline): SGHDT, YYEEEE. V was cut by 1 base and J by 2 bases, with 10 bases left in between. CDR3 residues: CASSLPGEAYEQYF. CDR3 in DNA: TGTGCCAGCAGCTTGCCAGGGGAGGCCTACGAGCAGTACTTC.